The rows below give T cell receptor beta chains drawn from one sample of a study of CD4 T cells in relation to SARS-CoV-2 and coronaviruses. Their recognized antigens are unknown. Profiling relied on immunoSEQ multiplex PCR, and the TCRdb table lists in-frame clones only, not all of them. The table has tens of thousands of clones, 75% to 80% seen once. The sequenced sample consisted of CD4+ T cells from PBMCs, cultured in vitro. These receptors were taken from a human donor in good health. Both conserved end residues are part of each CDR3. The D gene is left open where the match is weak. Clone size is not always given. Where it is, it says once, few, many or a class for expanded clones.

abundance: .
j_gene: TRBJ1-1
v_gene: TRBV5-1
d_gene: .
CDR3aa: CASSFGGRLEAFF
CDR3nt: TGCGCCAGCAGCTTCGGGGGGCGACTTGAAGCTTTCTTT

abundance: .
j_gene: TRBJ1-2
v_gene: TRBV3-1/TRBV3-2
d_gene: .
CDR3aa: CASSQDAGWYGYTF
CDR3nt: TGTGCCAGCAGCCAAGATGCGGGGTGGTATGGCTACACCTTC

abundance: .
j_gene: TRBJ1-3
v_gene: TRBV3-1/TRBV3-2
d_gene: .
CDR3aa: CASSQPGGGLSGNTIYF
CDR3nt: TGTGCCAGCAGCCAACCGGGGGGGGGCCTCTCTGGAAACACCATATATTTT

abundance: .
j_gene: TRBJ2-1
v_gene: TRBV14
d_gene: .
CDR3aa: CASSQEGDPITNEQFF
CDR3nt: TGTGCCAGCAGCCAAGAGGGGGACCCGATTACGAATGAGCAGTTCTTC

abundance: .
j_gene: TRBJ2-7
v_gene: TRBV7-9
d_gene: .
CDR3aa: CASSPRGSSSYEQYF
CDR3nt: TGTGCCAGCAGTCCCAGGGGCTCTAGCTCCTACGAGCAGTACTTC

abundance: .
j_gene: TRBJ1-2
v_gene: TRBV2
d_gene: TRBD1
CDR3aa: CASTVKGAGGRSYTF
CDR3nt: TGTGCCAGCACCGTCAAAGGGGCAGGGGGTAGAAGCTACACCTTC

abundance: .
j_gene: TRBJ2-5
v_gene: TRBV5-1
d_gene: TRBD1
CDR3aa: CASSSAVTGGGETQYF
CDR3nt: TGCGCCAGCAGCTCTGCTGTGACAGGGGGCGGCGAGACCCAGTACTTC

abundance: .
j_gene: TRBJ2-5
v_gene: TRBV29-1
d_gene: TRBD2
CDR3aa: CSVVGEGRKTQYF
CDR3nt: TGCAGCGTTGTAGGGGAGGGCCGGAAGACCCAGTACTTC

abundance: .
j_gene: TRBJ2-2
v_gene: TRBV5-1
d_gene: TRBD1
CDR3aa: CASSHGQGPGELFF
CDR3nt: TGCGCCAGCAGCCACGGACAGGGCCCCGGGGAGCTGTTTTTT

abundance: .
j_gene: TRBJ2-5
v_gene: TRBV6-4
d_gene: TRBD2
CDR3aa: CASTPWVRGTRETQYF
CDR3nt: TGTGCCAGCACCCCCTGGGTGCGGGGGACTCGGGAGACCCAGTACTTC

abundance: .
j_gene: TRBJ2-5
v_gene: TRBV7-8
d_gene: TRBD2
CDR3aa: CASSLMGGGRKTQYF
CDR3nt: TGTGCCAGCAGCTTGATGGGGGGCGGGAGGAAGACCCAGTACTTC

abundance: few
j_gene: TRBJ2-2
v_gene: TRBV5-1
d_gene: TRBD1
CDR3aa: CASSMGQGNSGELFF
CDR3nt: TGCGCCAGCAGCATGGGACAGGGTAATTCCGGGGAGCTGTTTTTT

abundance: .
j_gene: TRBJ1-2
v_gene: TRBV28
d_gene: .
CDR3aa: CASSFRRVAGYTF
CDR3nt: TGTGCCAGCAGTTTCAGGAGGGTCGCTGGCTACACCTTC

abundance: few
j_gene: TRBJ1-2
v_gene: TRBV5-1
d_gene: .
CDR3aa: CASSLAQANYGYTF
CDR3nt: TGCGCCAGCAGCTTGGCTCAGGCTAACTATGGCTACACCTTC

abundance: few
j_gene: TRBJ1-2
v_gene: TRBV7-9
d_gene: .
CDR3aa: CASNPAGQGHGYTF
CDR3nt: TGTGCCAGCAACCCCGCTGGGCAGGGGCATGGCTACACCTTC